Presented here are 8 T cell receptor beta chains from one specimen sequenced in a study of shared clonotypes between healthy human individuals. In the naive CD8 group, cells lacked CD45RO and were positively selected for CCR7, so terminally differentiated effector memory CD45RA+ cells were left out. Some clones are missing from TCRdb's copy, which holds only in-frame ones; the method was immunoSEQ multiplex PCR. The repertoire holds around 700,000 clones, with roughly 94% as singletons. Source material: naive CD8+ T cells sorted from blood. These receptors came from a man aged 25-45 years in good health.

The V gene is TRBV7-2, the J gene TRBJ2-1; tentative D call: TRBD2 (5 bases). Germline V lookup: CDR1 SGHTA, CDR2 FQGNSA. This CDR3 is built from 14 residues. V shed 6 bases and J shed 6 bases, with 15 bases lying between them. CDR3 sequence reads: CASSYLAGSNEQFF. Here the CDR3 DNA reads TGTGCCAGCAGTTACCTGGCGGGTAGCAATGAGCAGTTCTTC.

This chain uses TRBV27 with TRBJ2-7; 9 bases match TRBD2. Trimming at V came to 5 bases and at J to 4 bases, leaving 12 bases not matched to a gene. The CDR3 contains 16 residues. The germline V gene has CDR1 MNHEY and CDR2 SMNVEV (reference sequence). CDR3 in DNA: TGTGCCAGCAGTCCCATTAGCGGGAGAGGGTCATACGAGCAGTACTTC. Its translation: CASSPISGRGSYEQYF.

The rearrangement links TRBV7-6 to TRBJ2-7; no firm D call. The V end was cut by 5 bases, the J end by 4 bases, with 15 bases between. Germline CDR1 is SGHVS and CDR2 is FNYEAQ. This CDR3 region has 14 residues. CDR3 DNA: TGTGCCAGCAGCGCCCTAGGGAAGGAGTACGAGCAGTACTTC. It codes for CASSALGKEYEQYF.

V usage is TRBV5-1 and J usage is TRBJ2-7; TRBD1 might be the D (5 bases). There are 14 residues in the CDR3. CDR1 is SGHRS, CDR2 YFSETQ, per germline. Trimming stripped 1 base from V and 5 bases from J, with 13 bases between. In DNA form, the CDR3 reads TGCGCCAGCAGCTTGTATGGGGCTCTGGACGAGCAGTACTTC. Its translation: CASSLYGALDEQYF.

V usage is TRBV15 and J usage is TRBJ2-1, with D possibly matching TRBD1 (5 bases). Trimming cost V 0 bases and J 6 bases, with 15 bases left between them. Germline-derived CDR1 and CDR2 are LNHNV and YYDKDF (reference sequence). The CDR3 extends over 16 amino acids. The CDR3 loop reads CATSRDIAGFGNEQFF. The CDR3 bases are TGTGCCACCAGCAGAGATATCGCAGGGTTTGGCAATGAGCAGTTCTTC.

In regard to this clone: The sample holds other DNA sequences that translate to the same CDR3. The genes are TRBV18 and TRBJ2-7; possibly TRBD1 or TRBD2 for D (5 bases each). Trimming removed 2 bases from V and 7 bases from J, with 6 bases in between. This CDR3 comprises 11 residues. CDR1 KGHSH and CDR2 LQKENI come from the germline V gene. The CDR3 DNA reads TGTGCCAGCTCACCAGGGACGGAGCAGTACTTC. It encodes CASSPGTEQYF.

The chain has TRBV19 and TRBJ2-7, with D perhaps matching TRBD1 or TRBD2 (5 bases each). V shed 5 bases and J shed 5 bases, with 19 bases lying between them. This CDR3 contains 15 residues. Per germline, CDR1 LNHDA and CDR2 SQIVND (reference sequence). This chain's CDR3 is CASSAPGTPVHEQYF. As DNA, the CDR3 is TGTGCCAGTAGTGCCCCCGGGACGCCGGTCCACGAGCAGTACTTC.

The rearrangement joins TRBV13 to TRBJ2-7; maybe TRBD1 (6 bases). Germline V gene lookup returns CDR1 PRHDT and CDR2 FYEKMQ (reference sequence). Deletions cut 5 bases from V and 7 bases from J, with 27 bases between. This CDR3 has 17 amino acids. CDR3 in amino acids: CASSPYAPGRGMREQYF. The DNA of the CDR3 is TGTGCCAGCAGCCCATACGCCCCGGGAAGGGGGATGAGAGAGCAGTACTTC.